Detailed here is one T cell receptor (beta chain). Germline V gene data show CDR1 as SGHAT and CDR2 as FQDESV (reference sequence). The J segment lost 0 bases and the V segment lost 5 bases, leaving 5 bases of the junction unmatched. This CDR3 comprises 15 residues. The data belong to a study of blood T cell repertoires in COVID-19. Study details: COVID-19 samples collected from the United States, Italy and Spain covered acute and convalescent phases. Sample material is recorded as cDNA or gDNA derived from T cells, B-cell-depleted T cells, or PBMCs.

In the original workflow: Amplification of reference gene primers was used by the study to estimate nucleated cell counts. TCRdb's copy holds only in-frame clones and misses some; the assay was immunoSEQ multiplex PCR. Clone size and the V and J calls come from that table; the DNA yielded D and trimming. This sample carries under 65,000 clones, 82% of them seen once, and the ten largest clones take 20% to 25%. The V gene is TRBV11-1, the J gene TRBJ2-3; 7 bases agree with TRBD1. The receptor was isolated from a woman aged 60-70 years with acute or convalescent COVID-19. Input material: peripheral blood. CDR3: CASSPRDRSTDTQYF. The CDR3 region has the DNA TGTGCCAGCAGCCCCCGGGACAGAAGCACAGATACGCAGTATTTT.